Below are 22 T cell receptor beta chains sequenced from a single sample in a study of identical twins. MiXCR, run by TCRdb on the 5' RACE reads, gives a single entry per CDR3 protein. The data contain a few hundred thousand distinct CDR3 sequences, about 8% of them singletons. The same sample was also used in a study of yellow fever vaccine responses in identical twins.

The specimen was CD8+ T cells sorted from blood. The source is a young woman in good health.

The chain is built from TRBV11-2 and TRBJ2-2; 7 bases agree with TRBD2. In germline, CDR1 is SGHAT, CDR2 FQNNGV. V dropped 2 bases and J dropped 0; count of bases not matched to a gene: 9. The CDR3 runs to 18 residues. The CDR3 loop is CASSLRPSGSANTGELFF. The CDR3 DNA follows: TGTGCCAGCAGCTTACGGCCTAGCGGAAGCGCGAACACCGGGGAGCTGTTTTTT.

The V and J genes are TRBV7-9 and TRBJ2-7; D uncertain. The germline V gene has CDR1 SEHNR and CDR2 FQNEAQ (reference sequence). V lost 0 bases and J 5 bases, leaving 14 bases between the germline ends. The CDR3 is 15 residues long. CDR3 DNA sequence: TGTGCCAGCAGCTTAGCCCCCGCCAACACAGACGAGCAGTACTTC. Its translation is CASSLAPANTDEQYF.

V and J are TRBV27 and TRBJ2-7; no reliable D call. Deletions cut 0 bases from V and 3 bases from J, with 6 bases between. In germline, CDR1 is MNHEY, CDR2 SMNVEV (reference sequence). This CDR3 has 13 amino acids. CDR3 DNA sequence: TGTGCCAGCAGTTTATCGGCCGTCTACGAGCAGTACTTC. Protein sequence: CASSLSAVYEQYF.

A few counts support this clonotype. The J gene is TRBJ2-7, the V gene TRBV11-2, with a tentative D call TRBD2 (6 bases). CDR1 and CDR2 (germline): SGHAT, FQNNGV. Deletions cut 1 base from V and 5 bases from J, with 15 bases between. The CDR3 runs 15 residues. This chain's CDR3 is CASSLVWGGGDEQYF. CDR3 DNA sequence: TGTGCCAGCAGCTTAGTATGGGGAGGAGGGGACGAGCAGTACTTC. The full variable domain, completed using reference TRBV11-2 and TRBJ2-7, is EAGVAQSPRYKIIEKRQSVAFWCNPISGHATLYWYQQILGQGPKLLIQFQNNGVVDDSQLPKDRFSAERLKGVDSTLKIQPAKLEDSAVYLCASSLVWGGGDEQYFGPGTRLTVT.

Only a few counts were recorded for this clonotype. V gene TRBV5-1 combines with J gene TRBJ2-1; unclear D gene. The germline CDR1 and CDR2 sequences are SGHRS and YFSETQ. V was clipped by 3 bases and J by 1 base, with 14 bases between them. This CDR3 contains 16 residues. CDR3 loop: CASSSAVGRSYNEQFF. DNA of the CDR3: TGCGCCAGCAGCTCGGCAGTAGGTCGGTCCTACAATGAGCAGTTCTTC.

In this sample, this clonotype turned up many times. J is TRBJ2-1 and V is TRBV7-9; 11 bases align to TRBD1. With 4 bases clipped from V and 3 bases from J, the junction kept 2 bases outside the gene matches. CDR3 length equals 15 residues. The germline V gene has CDR1 SEHNR and CDR2 FQNEAQ (reference sequence). CDR3 sequence: CASSWGQGVYNEQFF. The CDR3 nucleotides are TGTGCCAGCAGCTGGGGACAGGGGGTCTACAATGAGCAGTTCTTC.

This clonotype was picked up many times. The chain employs TRBV3-1 and TRBJ1-5; no definite D call. Trimming took off 4 bases at V and 11 bases at J, with 12 bases between the two ends. Germline CDR1 reads LGHDT; CDR2 reads YNNKEL (reference sequence). The CDR3 runs to 12 residues. The DNA of the CDR3 is TGTGCCAGCAGCCTCGAAGGAGGGTCCCAGCATTTT. Translated: CASSLEGGSQHF.

This clonotype showed up just a few times. The gene calls are TRBV5-5 and TRBJ2-7; the D gene is possibly TRBD1 (5 bases). Germline V gene data show CDR1 as SGHKS and CDR2 as YYEKEE (reference sequence). The CDR3 is 15 residues long. V dropped 5 bases and J dropped 0 bases, with 15 bases sitting between them. The CDR3 protein is CASRADSTISYEQYF. The CDR3 DNA follows: TGTGCCAGCAGAGCTGACAGCACGATCTCCTACGAGCAGTACTTC.

This clonotype has just a few counts. The chain links TRBV27 to TRBJ2-7; 9 nucleotides line up with TRBD2. Germline V CDR1 and CDR2: MNHEY, SMNVEV (reference sequence). J was trimmed by 5 bases and V by 0 bases; bases with no gene match: 8. The CDR3 runs to 16 residues. Here the CDR3 reads CASSLSGTSPVNEQYF. Here the CDR3 DNA reads TGTGCCAGCAGTTTATCCGGGACTAGCCCTGTCAACGAGCAGTACTTC.

This clonotype has at least ten counts. The chain joins TRBV29-1 to TRBJ1-2, with 11 positions matching TRBD1. This CDR3 region has 16 residues. Germline lookup yields CDR1 SQVTM and CDR2 ANQGSEA. V was pared by 1 base and J by 1 base, with 5 bases of the junction left unmatched. The CDR3 protein is CSVEGGQGALNYGYTF. The CDR3 DNA reads as TGCAGCGTTGAAGGTGGACAGGGGGCCCTTAACTATGGCTACACCTTC.

This clonotype was seen a handful of times. The chain uses TRBV4-1 and TRBJ1-5; TRBD1 agrees at 9 bases. V dropped 1 base and J dropped 8; count of bases not matched to a gene: 9. The CDR3 extends over 16 amino acids. Germline assignment: CDR1 MGHRA and CDR2 YSYEKL. CDR3 loop: CASSQGRGQGYEPQHF. The CDR3 nucleotides read TGCGCCAGCAGCCAAGGCAGGGGACAGGGATATGAGCCCCAGCATTTT.

This CDR3 is CASSWGLAVQETQYF. CDR3 coding DNA: TGTGCCAGCAGCTGGGGGCTAGCGGTACAAGAGACCCAGTACTTC. This chain joins TRBV7-6 and TRBJ2-5; a possible D gene is TRBD2 (7 bases). The V gene lost 4 bases and the J gene lost 2 bases, with 14 bases spanning the gap. Germline V gene data show CDR1 as SGHVS and CDR2 as FNYEAQ. This CDR3 contains 15 residues.

This clonotype was counted between two and nine times. This CDR3 reads CASSLALAGGRSYNEQFF. Here the CDR3 DNA reads TGTGCCAGCAGCTTGGCACTAGCGGGAGGGCGATCCTACAATGAGCAGTTCTTC. V gene TRBV5-6 combines with J gene TRBJ2-1, with 13 bases matching TRBD2. Losses at the gene ends were 0 bases for V and 1 base for J; bases not matched to a gene: 4. The CDR3 length is 18 residues. Germline lookup yields CDR1 SGHDT and CDR2 YYEEEE.

Ten or more counts support this clonotype. CDR3 coding DNA: TGTGCCAGCAGTTACTCTGCTAGCGGGGTTTACAATGAGCAGTTCTTC. It is translated as CASSYSASGVYNEQFF. The chain has TRBV6-5 and TRBJ2-1; the match to TRBD2 covers 9 bases. This CDR3 region has 16 residues. The ends lost 0 bases at V and 4 bases at J; junction bases unmatched: 4. Germline V lookup: CDR1 MNHEY, CDR2 SVGAGI.

The chain has TRBV2 and TRBJ2-3; TRBD1 agrees at 8 bases. The germline gives CDR1 SNHLY, CDR2 FYNNEI. CDR3 size: 15 residues. V gave up 6 bases and J gave up 1 base; unmatched junction bases: 6. The CDR3 sequence is CASRLTGVGTDTQYF. The DNA of the CDR3 is TGTGCCAGCAGACTGACAGGGGTTGGCACAGATACGCAGTATTTT.

This clonotype was recorded a few times. V and J are TRBV20-1 and TRBJ2-1; a weak D match, TRBD2 (6 bases). The CDR3 spans 13 residues. Looked up from germline, CDR1 is DFQATT and CDR2 is SNEGSKA (reference sequence). The CDR3 DNA reads as TGCAGCCTGTCGAGGAGGGTGGGTTATGAGCAGTTCTTC. This gives the protein CSLSRRVGYEQFF.

The V and J genes are TRBV7-6 and TRBJ2-3, with 14 nucleotides matching TRBD2. The CDR3 is made up of 17 amino acids. Per germline, CDR1 SGHVS and CDR2 FNYEAQ. The J segment lost 3 bases and the V segment lost 4 bases, leaving 6 bases of the junction unmatched. This chain's CDR3 is CASSYRGLAGVTDTQYF. The CDR3 DNA follows: TGTGCCAGCAGCTACCGGGGACTAGCGGGGGTTACAGATACGCAGTATTTT. Full variable domain (rest looked up from reference TRBV7-6 and TRBJ2-3): GAGVSQSPRYKVTKRGQDVALRCDPISGHVSLYWYRQALGQGPEFLTYFNYEAQQDKSGLPNDRFSAERPEGSISTLTIQRTEQRDSAMYRCASSYRGLAGVTDTQYFGPGTRLTVL.

In DNA, the CDR3 is TGTGCCAGCAGCTTAGTAGCGGGAGGTGACGGGCAGTTCTTC. Translation gives CASSLVAGGDGQFF. The V gene is TRBV7-2, the J gene TRBJ2-1, with 10 nucleotides matching TRBD2. V trimming: 1 base; J trimming: 12 bases; junction bases outside the gene matches: 6. Looked up from germline, CDR1 is SGHTA and CDR2 is FQGNSA. The CDR3 consists of 14 residues.

CDR3 bases: TGTGCCACCAGCAGGGGGGGGGCCGGGGAGCTGTTTTTT. It codes for CATSRGGAGELFF. This rearrangement joins TRBV15 to TRBJ2-2; 7 bases match TRBD2. With 3 bases clipped from V and 6 bases from J, the junction kept 1 base outside the gene matches. The CDR3 has 13 residues. Germline lookup yields CDR1 LNHNV and CDR2 YYDKDF (reference sequence).

V usage is TRBV4-3 and J usage is TRBJ2-5; tentatively, D is TRBD2 (6 bases). Trimming cost V 2 bases and J 4 bases, with 14 bases left between them. Germline V gene sequence: CDR1 LGHNA, CDR2 YSLEER. The CDR3 runs to 15 residues. In nucleotides, the CDR3 is TGCGCCAGCAGCCAATCGGCGCGGGGTGGAGAGACCCAGTACTTC. Translated, it gives CASSQSARGGETQYF.

This clonotype showed up many times. This sequence joins TRBV29-1 and TRBJ2-5; 10 nucleotides agree with TRBD2. The CDR3 has 13 residues. Trimming took 8 bases from V and 3 from J; bases not matched to a gene: 6. From germline, CDR1 is SQVTM and CDR2 ANQGSEA. The CDR3, as DNA: TGCAGCTCAAGGACTAGCGGAGAAGAGACCCAGTACTTC. It codes for CSSRTSGEETQYF. Full variable domain (missing parts from reference TRBV29-1 and TRBJ2-5): SAVISQKPSRDICQRGTSLTIQCQVDSQVTMMFWYRQQPGQSLTLIATANQGSEATYESGFVIDKFPISRPNLTFSTLTVSNMSPEDSSIYLCSSRTSGEETQYFGPGTRLLVL.

The chain couples TRBV27 to TRBJ1-1; D gene ambiguous. The germline V and J ends were trimmed by 6 bases and 0 bases, with 11 bases remaining between them. Germline values: CDR1 MNHEY, CDR2 SMNVEV (reference sequence). This CDR3 comprises 14 residues. The CDR3 reads CASSAGFMNTEAFF. The CDR3 DNA reads as TGTGCCAGCAGCGCGGGGTTCATGAACACTGAAGCTTTCTTT.